These 16 T cell receptor beta chains were all obtained from the same sample, sequenced in a study of PD-1 blockade in classical Hodgkin lymphoma. After autologous stem cell transplantation all patients relapsed, and prior brentuximab vedotin exposure differed between cohorts. Generated by immunoSEQ multiplex PCR, the TCRdb table keeps only in-frame clones and is missing some. The sample records over 10,000 clones, around 75% being singletons. Here the sequenced sample was peripheral blood mononuclear cells (PBMCs), taken at baseline. The receptors were sampled from a human donor with classical Hodgkin lymphoma.

This clone occurred once. The chain uses TRBV5-1 and TRBJ2-7, with 12 bases matching TRBD2. CDR1 SGHRS and CDR2 YFSETQ come from the germline V gene. The CDR3 totals 19 residues. V dropped 4 bases and J dropped 2; count of bases not matched to a gene: 16. The CDR3 nucleotides are TGCGCCAGCAGCATCCGCGCGACGAATCTAGCGGGAGGGACCTACGAGCAGTACTTC. This codes for CASSIRATNLAGGTYEQYF.

This chain links TRBV30 with TRBJ2-1, with D unresolved. Trimming removed 3 bases from V and 6 bases from J, with 9 bases in between. CDR1 and CDR2 from the germline V gene are GTSNPN and SVGIG (reference sequence). CDR3 length: 12 amino acids. CDR3 in amino acids: CAWSKVLNEQFF. CDR3 sequence (DNA): TGTGCCTGGAGCAAAGTACTCAATGAGCAGTTCTTC.

There are a few counts of this clone. This chain uses TRBV2 with TRBJ2-1; D is uncertain. The V gene's germline CDR1 is SNHLY and CDR2 FYNNEI. With 6 bases removed from V and 3 bases from J, the gap between germline ends came to 12 bases. This CDR3 has 14 residues. This chain's CDR3 is CASSRPGGYNEQFF. The CDR3 DNA follows: TGTGCCAGCAGCCGTCCGGGCGGCTACAATGAGCAGTTCTTC.

The V gene is TRBV5-1, the J gene TRBJ2-1, with TRBD2 matching over 9 bases. V lost 4 bases and J lost 7; bases outside the gene matches: 6. The CDR3 has 14 residues. Germline CDR1 reads SGHRS; CDR2 reads YFSETQ. CDR3: CASSGGLALNEQFF. For the CDR3, the DNA is TGCGCCAGCAGCGGCGGACTAGCGCTAAATGAGCAGTTCTTC.

The rearrangement links TRBV28 to TRBJ2-7, with 7 bases lining up with TRBD1. The V gene end was trimmed by 7 bases and the J gene end by 2 bases; junction bases not matched to a gene: 11. This CDR3 has 15 amino acids. Germline V gives CDR1 MDHEN, CDR2 SYDVKM. CDR3 DNA: TGTGCCAGCACCAGAGGGGGCGGAATACCCTACGAGCAGTACTTC. This gives the protein CASTRGGGIPYEQYF.

The chain recombines TRBV5-1 with TRBJ1-3, with D unresolved. This CDR3 has 16 amino acids. Germline assignment: CDR1 SGHRS and CDR2 YFSETQ. With 0 bases removed from V and 0 bases from J, the gap between germline ends came to 10 bases. CDR3 residues: CASSLAVGSSGNTIYF. The CDR3 DNA follows: TGCGCCAGCAGCTTGGCAGTCGGTAGCTCTGGAAACACCATATATTTT.

The chain uses TRBV28 and TRBJ2-2, with TRBD1 matching 7 bases. The CDR3 has 15 residues. V lost 5 bases, J lost 0 bases, and 3 bases stayed unmatched. CDR1 and CDR2 from the germline V gene are MDHEN and SYDVKM. The CDR3 sequence: CASSAGTANTGELFF. The CDR3 nucleotides read TGTGCCAGCAGTGCCGGGACAGCGAACACCGGGGAGCTGTTTTTT.

V and J are TRBV2 and TRBJ2-7; the D gene could be TRBD1 or TRBD2 (5 bases each). Trimming cost V 7 bases and J 5 bases, with 21 bases left between them. The CDR3 has 15 amino acids. Germline CDR1 and CDR2: SNHLY and FYNNEI. This CDR3 is CASTPPRGRADEQYF. As DNA, the CDR3 is TGTGCCAGCACACCCCCTCGGGGCAGGGCGGACGAGCAGTACTTC.

This clone was seen a single time. This sequence joins TRBV4-2 and TRBJ2-5; D gene uncertain. Germline CDR1 reads LGHNA; CDR2 reads YNFKEQ. V gave up 4 bases and J gave up 5 bases, with 8 bases separating them. This CDR3 has 12 residues. CDR3 coding DNA: TGTGCCAGCAGCCTCACGGCGGAGACCCAGTACTTC. This translates into CASSLTAETQYF.

The chain joins TRBV5-4 to TRBJ2-5; 7 positions agree with TRBD1. Germline CDR1 and CDR2: SGHNT and YYREEE (reference sequence). The CDR3 consists of 13 residues. J lost 2 bases, V lost 4 bases, and 2 bases had no gene match. The CDR3 sequence: CASSRTGQETQYF. The CDR3 nucleotides are TGTGCCAGCAGCCGGACAGGTCAAGAGACCCAGTACTTC. Variable domain in full (rest from reference TRBV5-4 and TRBJ2-5): ETGVTQSPTHLIKTRGQQVTLRCSSQSGHNTVSWYQQALGQGPQFIFQYYREEENGRGNFPPRFSGLQFPNYSSELNVNALELDDSALYLCASSRTGQETQYFGPGTRLLVL.

This clone is categorized as medium-sized. The chain combines TRBV27 with TRBJ1-5, with TRBD1 matching 9 bases. From germline, CDR1 is MNHEY and CDR2 SMNVEV (reference sequence). The CDR3 consists of 15 residues. V was clipped by 5 bases and J by 6 bases; unmatched bases: 8. CDR3 in DNA: TGTGCCAGCAGTCACGGGACAGGGAGGACTCAGCCCCAGCATTTT. This gives the protein CASSHGTGRTQPQHF.

The chain carries TRBV5-4 and TRBJ2-1, with 7 bases fitting TRBD1. This CDR3 is 16 amino acids long. The V gene's germline CDR1 is SGHNT and CDR2 YYREEE (reference sequence). J was trimmed by 6 bases and V by 5 bases; bases with no gene match: 14. The CDR3 bases are TGTGCCAGCAGATACGGACAGGCGGCAATTGGCAATGAGCAGTTCTTC. Its protein product is CASRYGQAAIGNEQFF.

The chain carries TRBV1 and TRBJ1-3; the table's D call, TRBD1, was not checked against the DNA. TRBV1 corresponds to a pseudogene. The CDR3 extends over 17 amino acids. The CDR3 loop reads CTSSQVDRGETGNTIYF. The CDR3, as DNA: TGCACCAGCAGCCAGGTGGACAGGGGAGAAACTGGAAACACCATATATTTT.

The V call is TRBV4-1, the J call TRBJ1-4; D not certain. V was clipped by 1 base and J by 8 bases, with 11 bases between them. The CDR3 loop spans 14 amino acids. Germline V gene data show CDR1 as MGHRA and CDR2 as YSYEKL. CDR3 in amino acids: CASSQAALFEKLFF. CDR3 coding DNA: TGCGCCAGCAGCCAAGCGGCTTTGTTCGAAAAACTGTTTTTT.

The chain has TRBV5-1 and TRBJ2-6, with D possibly being TRBD1 or TRBD2 (5 bases each). The CDR3 has 16 amino acids. Per the germline V gene, CDR1 is SGHRS and CDR2 is YFSETQ. Trimming stripped 0 bases from V and 4 bases from J, with 11 bases between. CDR3 residues: CASSLDPGAGANVLTF. Written as DNA, the CDR3 is TGCGCCAGCAGCTTGGACCCCGGGGCCGGGGCCAACGTCCTGACTTTC.

The rearrangement joins TRBV18 to TRBJ2-6; D may correspond to TRBD1 or TRBD2 (6 bases each). Germline V gives CDR1 KGHSH, CDR2 LQKENI. Trimming took 1 base from V and 2 from J, leaving 9 bases between them. The CDR3 totals 16 residues. The chain's CDR3 is CASSPLRGPGANVLTF. As DNA, the CDR3 is TGTGCCAGCTCACCACTACGGGGGCCTGGGGCCAACGTCCTGACTTTC.